The 22 T cell receptor beta chains below were found in one sample sequenced in a study of OX40 agonist ivuxolimab in advanced cancers. Sequencing was performed with immunoSEQ multiplex PCR; in TCRdb, only in-frame clones are kept and a portion is missing. The sample gives approximately 100,000 clones, around nine tenths of which show up once; approximately 0.32% is in the top ten. The source was CD4+ or CD8+ T cells sorted from blood, collected in a trial of the OX40 agonist ivuxolimab. The receptors stem from an adult with an advanced solid tumor such as melanoma, head and neck, liver or kidney cancer.

The chain uses TRBV11-3 and TRBJ2-5; D gene unclear. The CDR3 covers 13 residues. The V gene lost 3 bases and the J gene lost 5 bases, with 10 bases spanning the gap. CDR1 SGHNT and CDR2 YENEEA come from the germline V gene. In DNA form, the CDR3 reads TGTGCCAGCAGCTTTAGCCTCCGTGAGACCCAGTACTTC. The encoded protein is CASSFSLRETQYF.

Concerning this clone itself: The junction shows a germline mismatch at one end, possibly a read error. The gene calls are TRBV7-3 and TRBJ2-3; D is undetermined. The germline gives CDR1 SGHTA, CDR2 FQGTGA. The CDR3 loop spans 14 amino acids. The CDR3 is CASSLRGITDTRYF. In DNA form, the CDR3 reads TGTGCCAGCAGCTTGCGCGGAATCACAGATACGCGGTATTTT.

V gene TRBV6-6 combines with J gene TRBJ2-3; possibly TRBD1 for D (6 bases). The length of the CDR3 is 15 residues. Trimming shortened V by 6 bases and J by 2 bases, and 15 bases separated the two germline ends. CDR1 is MNHNY, CDR2 SVGAGI, per germline (reference sequence). CDR3 bases: TGTGCCAGCAGCCCAGGTCAGGGGCACACAGATACGCAGTATTTT. Translation: CASSPGQGHTDTQYF.

This clone was recorded once. The J gene is TRBJ1-2, the V gene TRBV28; D is ambiguous. The V end was cut by 8 bases, the J end by 1 base, with 8 bases between. CDR1 and CDR2 from the germline V gene are MDHEN and SYDVKM. The CDR3 runs 12 residues. CDR3 sequence: CASSRVNYGYTF. CDR3 bases: TGTGCCAGCTCCCGCGTTAACTATGGCTACACCTTC.

This clone was detected once. V gene TRBV27 combines with J gene TRBJ2-7; 7 bases are a match to TRBD1. Germline V gene sequence: CDR1 MNHEY, CDR2 SMNVEV (reference sequence). V shed 6 bases, J shed 7 bases, and the junction held 12 bases outside the gene matches. This CDR3 is 14 amino acids long. CDR3 nucleotides: TGTGCCAGCAGCCGAGGGGACAGTACCAGGGAGCAGTACTTC. It codes for CASSRGDSTREQYF.

V and J are TRBV5-4 and TRBJ2-1; D call uncertain. The V end was cut by 4 bases, the J end by 0 bases, with 14 bases between. Looked up from germline, CDR1 is SGHNT and CDR2 is YYREEE (reference sequence). This CDR3 is built from 16 residues. CDR3 protein: CASSRALGGSYNEQFF. The CDR3 nucleotides read TGTGCCAGCAGCAGGGCCCTGGGCGGCTCCTACAATGAGCAGTTCTTC.

The V call is TRBV2, the J call TRBJ1-1; a weak D match, TRBD1 (5 bases). Trimming took 8 bases from V and 1 from J, leaving 11 bases between them. Germline loops: CDR1 SNHLY, CDR2 FYNNEI. The CDR3 runs 13 residues. DNA of the CDR3: TGTGCCAGCTGGGCAGGGACGAACACTGAAGCTTTCTTT. The encoded protein is CASWAGTNTEAFF.

The chain recombines TRBV6-5 with TRBJ2-7; D is uncertain. Trimming took 5 bases from V and 3 from J, leaving 11 bases between them. This CDR3 is 13 amino acids long. Per the germline V gene, CDR1 is MNHEY and CDR2 is SVGAGI. The CDR3 DNA reads TGTGCCAGCAGTCCGTGGAACTTCTACGAGCAGTACTTC. Translating gives CASSPWNFYEQYF.

The genes are TRBV7-8 and TRBJ2-5; D possibly corresponds to TRBD1 (5 bases). Per the germline V gene, CDR1 is SGHVS and CDR2 is FQNEAQ. This CDR3 region has 15 residues. Trimming removed 5 bases at V and 5 bases at J, with 18 bases between. Here the CDR3 reads CASSPWLGDRETQYF. The CDR3 DNA follows: TGTGCCAGCAGCCCGTGGTTAGGGGATCGGGAGACCCAGTACTTC.

The chain uses TRBV18 and TRBJ2-3; 8 nucleotides agree with TRBD2. Germline V CDR1 and CDR2: KGHSH, LQKENI. The CDR3 has 18 residues. The trim removed 3 bases at V and 3 bases at J, leaving 14 bases unmatched. The CDR3 loop is CASSPRAGGVVNTDTQYF. CDR3 DNA: TGTGCCAGCTCACCCCGCGCCGGGGGGGTGGTAAATACAGATACGCAGTATTTT.

The V call is TRBV5-1, the J call TRBJ2-1; D perhaps matches TRBD2 (6 bases). This CDR3 is 19 amino acids long. Germline loops: CDR1 SGHRS, CDR2 YFSETQ. V was trimmed by 3 bases and J by 7 bases, leaving 29 bases between them. CDR3 DNA sequence: TGCGCCAGCAGCTCCCCTTCATCGACTAGTCGATTGGGGTTGAATGAGCAGTTCTTC. Translating it yields CASSSPSSTSRLGLNEQFF. Based on the CDR3 plus reference TRBV5-1 and TRBJ2-1, the full variable domain is KAGVTQTPRYLIKTRGQQVTLSCSPISGHRSVSWYQQTPGQGLQFLFEYFSETQRNKGNFPGRFSGRQFSNSRSEMNVSTLELGDSALYLCASSSPSSTSRLGLNEQFFGPGTRLTVL.

This chain joins TRBV7-9 and TRBJ2-5; D is possibly TRBD1 (6 bases). There are 14 residues in the CDR3. Germline V lookup: CDR1 SEHNR, CDR2 FQNEAQ (reference sequence). Trimming removed 5 bases at V and 5 bases at J, with 15 bases between. In DNA, the CDR3 is TGTGCCAGCAGCCAAGGACAGAGCCTGGAGACCCAGTACTTC. Residues: CASSQGQSLETQYF. The variable domain in full, with the rest retrieved from reference TRBV7-9 and TRBJ2-5, is DTGVSQNPRHKITKRGQNVTFRCDPISEHNRLYWYRQTLGQGPEFLTYFQNEAQLEKSRLLSDRFSAERPKGSFSTLEIQRTEQGDSAMYLCASSQGQSLETQYFGPGTRLLVL.

The rearrangement uses TRBV18 and TRBJ1-5, with a tentative D call TRBD1 (5 bases). The length of the CDR3 is 15 residues. Germline values: CDR1 KGHSH, CDR2 LQKENI. V lost 0 bases to trimming and J lost 2 bases, with 8 bases between them. The CDR3 sequence is CASSPPGPRNQPQHF. Written as DNA, the CDR3 is TGTGCCAGCTCACCACCGGGGCCGCGCAATCAGCCCCAGCATTTT.

This chain connects TRBV29-1 to TRBJ2-7, with 7 nucleotides matching TRBD2. CDR3 length equals 14 residues. Germline V CDR1 and CDR2: SQVTM, ANQGSEA. V trimming: 5 bases; J trimming: 5 bases; junction bases outside the gene matches: 12. The chain's CDR3 is CSVSPREFIHEQYF. CDR3 coding DNA: TGCAGCGTTTCTCCGCGGGAGTTTATTCACGAGCAGTACTTC.

This sequence joins TRBV7-2 and TRBJ1-1; D might be TRBD1 (6 bases). V was clipped by 5 bases and J by 6 bases, with 10 bases between them. The CDR3 has 12 amino acids. The germline gives CDR1 SGHTA, CDR2 FQGNSA. CDR3 residues: CASSRRTAEAFF. The CDR3 DNA reads as TGTGCCAGCAGCCGTCGGACAGCTGAAGCTTTCTTT.

The chain uses TRBV5-1 and TRBJ2-3; D might be TRBD1 (6 bases). This CDR3 region has 15 residues. The V and J ends lost 6 bases and 1 base respectively, with 15 bases between them. Germline V CDR1 and CDR2: SGHRS, YFSETQ. CDR3 coding DNA: TGCGCCAGCAACGACGGGACATCGGGCACAGATACGCAGTATTTT. This translates into CASNDGTSGTDTQYF.

The gene calls are TRBV28 and TRBJ2-7; a possible D gene is TRBD2 (5 bases). CDR1 is MDHEN, CDR2 SYDVKM, per germline. V was pared by 10 bases and J by 2 bases, with 18 bases between. This CDR3 spans 14 amino acids. The CDR3 protein is CAIKRAGLTYEQYF. The CDR3 coding sequence is TGTGCCATCAAGAGGGCGGGCCTAACCTACGAGCAGTACTTC.

The rearrangement links TRBV18 to TRBJ2-1; TRBD1 matches 11 bases. The length of the CDR3 is 16 residues. Unmatched junction bases numbered 9, after V lost 4 bases and J lost 7 bases. Looked up from germline, CDR1 is KGHSH and CDR2 is LQKENI. The DNA for the CDR3 is TGTGCCAGCTCACTAATCGGGACAGGGGGTGGAAATGAGCAGTTCTTC. Amino acids: CASSLIGTGGGNEQFF. Looking up the rest from reference TRBV18 and TRBJ2-1 gives the full variable domain: NAGVMQNPRHLVRRRGQEARLRCSPMKGHSHVYWYRQLPEEGLKFMVYLQKENIIDESGMPKERFSAEFPKEGPSILRIQQVVRGDSAAYFCASSLIGTGGGNEQFFGPGTRLTVL.

This chain links TRBV7-8 with TRBJ2-1; 11 positions agree with TRBD2. The V segment lost 3 bases and the J segment 4 bases; nucleotides outside the gene matches: 8. Germline CDR1 reads SGHVS; CDR2 reads FQNEAQ. CDR3 length: 17 residues. CDR3: CASSFATSGKGYNEQFF. In nucleotides, the CDR3 is TGTGCCAGCAGCTTCGCGACTAGCGGGAAAGGGTACAATGAGCAGTTCTTC.

The chain has TRBV6-5 and TRBJ2-7, with D perhaps being TRBD1 or TRBD2 (6 bases each). This CDR3 comprises 15 residues. Deletions cut 2 bases from V and 3 bases from J, with 14 bases between. The germline CDR1 and CDR2 sequences are MNHEY and SVGAGI. The CDR3 DNA sequence: TGTGCCAGCAGTTACATAGGGGGGAGTGGCTACGAGCAGTACTTC. Protein: CASSYIGGSGYEQYF.

The chain uses TRBV21-1 and TRBJ1-4. TRBV21-1 is deemed a pseudogene. The CDR3 loop spans 16 amino acids. The DNA of the CDR3 is TGTGCCAGCAGCCCCCGGGGTAGCGGGATGGGAGAAAAACTGTTTTTT. Protein product: CASSPRGSGMGEKLFF.

The chain employs TRBV5-6 and TRBJ1-2, with TRBD1 identical over 7 bases. Per the germline V gene, CDR1 is SGHDT and CDR2 is YYEEEE. The CDR3 covers 14 residues. After removal of 4 bases from V and 5 bases from J, the junction contained 8 bases not matched to a gene. CDR3 in amino acids: CASSRDSLGYGYTF. The DNA for the CDR3 is TGTGCCAGCAGCAGGGACAGCCTGGGGTATGGCTACACCTTC.